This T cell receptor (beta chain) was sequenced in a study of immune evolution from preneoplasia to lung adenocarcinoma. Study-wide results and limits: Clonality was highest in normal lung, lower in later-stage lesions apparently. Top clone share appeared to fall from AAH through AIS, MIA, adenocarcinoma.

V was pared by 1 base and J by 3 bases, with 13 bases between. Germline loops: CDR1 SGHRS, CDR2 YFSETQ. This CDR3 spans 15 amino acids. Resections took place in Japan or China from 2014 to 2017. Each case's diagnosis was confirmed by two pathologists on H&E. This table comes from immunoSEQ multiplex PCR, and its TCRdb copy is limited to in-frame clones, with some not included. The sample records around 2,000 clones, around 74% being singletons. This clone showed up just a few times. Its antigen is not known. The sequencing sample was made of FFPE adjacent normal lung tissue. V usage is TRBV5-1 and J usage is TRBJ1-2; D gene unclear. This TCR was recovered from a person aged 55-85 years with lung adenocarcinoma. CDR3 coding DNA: TGCGCCAGCAGCTTGTTCGTCGAGCAGGACTATGGCTACACCTTC. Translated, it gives CASSLFVEQDYGYTF.